The rows below give T cell receptor beta chains drawn from one sample of a study of vaccination effects on CD4 cells after COVID-19. Data came from immunoSEQ multiplex PCR; TCRdb stores just in-frame clones and leaves some out. The sample consists of 25,000 to 35,000 clones, about 81% of them appearing once. Their antigens remain unidentified. The sequencing here drew on CD4+ T cells from PBMCs cultured with SARS-CoV-2 spike peptides, taken before COVID-19 vaccination. These receptors originate from a human donor who received a COVID-19 vaccine. CDR3s include the opening cysteine and the closing phenylalanine or tryptophan. D genes are given only for firm matches. Clone sizes are given selectively: once, few, many, or a class where the clone is expanded.

j_gene: TRBJ1-1; d_gene: TRBD1; v_gene: TRBV28; abundance: -; CDR3aa: CASSGQGGNTEAFF; CDR3nt: TGTGCCAGCAGCGGACAGGGGGGGAACACTGAAGCTTTCTTT
j_gene: TRBJ2-5; d_gene: TRBD2; v_gene: TRBV5-6; abundance: few; CDR3aa: CASSLGTSGLAQYF; CDR3nt: TGTGCCAGCAGCTTAGGGACTAGCGGCTTGGCCCAGTACTTC
j_gene: TRBJ1-5; d_gene: -; v_gene: TRBV19; abundance: few; CDR3aa: CASRGAGSNQPQHF; CDR3nt: TGTGCCAGTAGAGGGGCGGGTAGCAATCAGCCCCAGCATTTT
j_gene: TRBJ1-2; d_gene: -; v_gene: TRBV18; abundance: once; CDR3aa: CASLERGNGYTF; CDR3nt: TGTGCCAGTCTCGAAAGAGGGAATGGCTACACCTTC
j_gene: TRBJ2-7; d_gene: -; v_gene: TRBV2; abundance: -; CDR3aa: CASRGAGGGYEQYF; CDR3nt: TGTGCCAGCAGGGGAGCCGGAGGGGGCTACGAGCAGTACTTC
j_gene: TRBJ2-5; d_gene: -; v_gene: TRBV5-5; abundance: -; CDR3aa: CASSWLAAQKETQYF; CDR3nt: TGTGCCAGCAGCTGGCTGGCAGCGCAGAAAGAGACCCAGTACTTC
j_gene: TRBJ1-1; d_gene: -; v_gene: TRBV28; abundance: few; CDR3aa: CASSRTWLAEAFF; CDR3nt: TGTGCCAGCAGTCGAACTTGGTTGGCGGAAGCTTTCTTT
j_gene: TRBJ2-7; d_gene: TRBD2; v_gene: TRBV24-1; abundance: -; CDR3aa: CATSAAGKSSYEQYF; CDR3nt: TGTGCCACCAGTGCAGCGGGGAAGAGCTCCTACGAGCAGTACTTC
j_gene: TRBJ1-1; d_gene: -; v_gene: TRBV30; abundance: once; CDR3aa: CAWSSLGEAFF; CDR3nt: TGTGCCTGGAGTTCACTGGGCGAAGCTTTCTTT
j_gene: TRBJ1-2; d_gene: TRBD1; v_gene: TRBV3-1/TRBV3-2; abundance: -; CDR3aa: CASSPSTGQGYGYTF; CDR3nt: TGTGCCAGCAGCCCCTCCACGGGACAGGGATATGGCTACACCTTC
j_gene: TRBJ2-2; d_gene: -; v_gene: TRBV5-5; abundance: -; CDR3aa: CASSRAGSTGELFF; CDR3nt: TGTGCCAGCAGCCGGGCGGGGAGCACCGGGGAGCTGTTTTTT
j_gene: TRBJ1-2; d_gene: -; v_gene: TRBV18; abundance: once; CDR3aa: CASSQGRSYGYTF; CDR3nt: TGTGCCAGCTCACAGGGGAGAAGCTATGGCTACACCTTC
j_gene: TRBJ1-1; d_gene: TRBD1; v_gene: TRBV6-5; abundance: -; CDR3aa: CASSYEAGGLAFF; CDR3nt: TGTGCCAGCAGTTACGAGGCAGGGGGCTTAGCTTTCTTT
j_gene: TRBJ2-3; d_gene: -; v_gene: TRBV11-2; abundance: -; CDR3aa: CASSPRGTQYF; CDR3nt: TGTGCCAGCAGTCCCCGGGGTACGCAGTATTTT
j_gene: TRBJ1-2; d_gene: TRBD1; v_gene: TRBV7-9; abundance: -; CDR3aa: CASSTDRGGYTF; CDR3nt: TGTGCCAGCAGCACCGACAGGGGTGGCTACACCTTC
j_gene: TRBJ1-2; d_gene: -; v_gene: TRBV6-5; abundance: once; CDR3aa: CASSYKRAGGYTF; CDR3nt: TGTGCCAGCAGTTATAAGAGGGCTGGTGGCTACACCTTC
j_gene: TRBJ2-3; d_gene: -; v_gene: TRBV5-1; abundance: -; CDR3aa: CASSPSPTGTDTQYF; CDR3nt: TGCGCCAGCAGCCCATCTCCGACAGGCACAGATACGCAGTATTTT
j_gene: TRBJ1-5; d_gene: -; v_gene: TRBV18; abundance: few; CDR3aa: CASSPEGPSQPQHF; CDR3nt: TGTGCCAGCTCACCAGAGGGGCCCTCCCAGCCCCAGCATTTT
j_gene: TRBJ1-4; d_gene: -; v_gene: TRBV7-9; abundance: -; CDR3aa: CASSHRGTNEKLFF; CDR3nt: TGTGCCAGCAGCCACCGGGGAACTAATGAAAAACTGTTTTTT
j_gene: TRBJ2-7; d_gene: TRBD1; v_gene: TRBV5-1; abundance: -; CDR3aa: CASSTDRGLYEQYF; CDR3nt: TGCGCCAGCAGCACCGACAGGGGGCTCTACGAGCAGTACTTC
j_gene: TRBJ2-6; d_gene: -; v_gene: TRBV19; abundance: few; CDR3aa: CASSLMFSGANVLTF; CDR3nt: TGTGCCAGTAGTCTGATGTTCTCTGGGGCCAACGTCCTGACTTTC
j_gene: TRBJ2-5; d_gene: -; v_gene: TRBV5-1; abundance: -; CDR3aa: CASSFRGNSYQETQYF; CDR3nt: TGCGCCAGCAGCTTTAGGGGAAACAGTTACCAAGAGACCCAGTACTTC
j_gene: TRBJ2-1; d_gene: TRBD1; v_gene: TRBV2; abundance: -; CDR3aa: CASSFDRGFYNEQFF; CDR3nt: TGTGCCAGCAGCTTCGACAGGGGGTTCTACAATGAGCAGTTCTTC
j_gene: TRBJ2-7; d_gene: TRBD2; v_gene: TRBV9; abundance: -; CDR3aa: CASSVGAGRDEQYF; CDR3nt: TGTGCCAGCAGCGTAGGGGCAGGGAGGGACGAGCAGTACTTC